This is a list of T cell receptor beta chains from one sample in a study of naive and memory T cell subsets. Using its own MiXCR run on the UMI-ligation and nested PCR reads, TCRdb lists one record per CDR3 protein. Of some 80,000 distinct CDR3 sequences listed, over 9% are singletons. Sequenced sample: naive CD8+ T cells from blood. The receptor source for this set is a human donor in good health. Each CDR3 is given with its conserved first and last residue. Fields, in order: J gene, D gene, V gene, clone size, CDR3 DNA, CDR3 protein. A D gene is named only where the DNA matches it firmly. A row's size may be missing; if present it is once, few, many or a size class.

TRBJ2-2 | - | TRBV24-1 | many | TGTGCCACCAGTGATTTCAGAGGGACCGGGGAGCTGTTTTTT | CATSDFRGTGELFF
TRBJ1-1 | - | TRBV2 | - | TGTGCCAGCAGTGATGGTGACGGGGATGAAGCTTTCTTT | CASSDGDGDEAFF
TRBJ2-1 | - | TRBV29-1 | many | TGCAGCGTTGACCGGGATATCTCCTACAATGAGCAGTTCTTC | CSVDRDISYNEQFF
TRBJ1-3 | - | TRBV6-2/TRBV6-3 | - | TGTGCCACCAAGTGGAGGAACACCATATATTTT | CATKWRNTIYF
TRBJ2-7 | - | TRBV27 | few | TGTGCCAGCTGGGCGGGCTACGAGCAGTACTTC | CASWAGYEQYF
TRBJ2-1 | TRBD2 | TRBV27 | few | TGTGCCAGCAGCAGGGAGGGACCCTACAATGAGCAGTTCTTC | CASSREGPYNEQFF
TRBJ2-3 | - | TRBV19 | many | TGTGCCAGTAGTATCTTCGGGCCCGCAGATACGCAGTATTTT | CASSIFGPADTQYF
TRBJ2-7 | TRBD2 | TRBV29-1 | many | TGCAGCGTTATCCTGGGCGGGAGTGGACCCTACGAGCAGTACTTC | CSVILGGSGPYEQYF
TRBJ2-3 | TRBD2 | TRBV9 | - | TGTGCCAGCAGCGTAGTTAGCGGGATCCCGGATACGCAGTATTTT | CASSVVSGIPDTQYF
TRBJ2-2 | TRBD2 | TRBV4-2 | - | TGTGCCAGCAGCGTCCGGACTAGCGGGAGTCGGACCGGGGAGCTGTTTTTT | CASSVRTSGSRTGELFF
TRBJ1-1 | - | TRBV28 | many | TGTGCCAGCAAACCCGGTCCGGGGAACACTGAAGCTTTCTTT | CASKPGPGNTEAFF
TRBJ2-3 | TRBD2 | TRBV5-4 | - | TGTGCCAGCAGCTCAGAGACTAGCGGGAGGGCAGATACGCAGTATTTT | CASSSETSGRADTQYF
TRBJ2-3 | TRBD1 | TRBV12-3/TRBV12-4 | few | TGTGCCAGCAGGAAACCCCTACAGGGGTTAACAGATACGCAGTATTTT | CASRKPLQGLTDTQYF
TRBJ2-7 | - | TRBV6-1 | few | TGTGCCAGCAGTGGTCGCGGGACCCAATACGAGCAGTACTTC | CASSGRGTQYEQYF
TRBJ2-7 | - | TRBV5-1 | few | TGCGCCAGCAGCTTGGAGGGGCCAGGGGTAGTGGCCGAGCAGTACTTC | CASSLEGPGVVAEQYF
TRBJ1-1 | - | TRBV7-9 | many | TGTGCCAGCAGCTTACAGCCCAGGTCGAGCCCTGAAGCTTTCTTT | CASSLQPRSSPEAFF
TRBJ2-1 | - | TRBV27 | - | TGTGCCAGCAGTTTATCTGTGGGCCCGGGGTACAATGAGCAGTTCTTC | CASSLSVGPGYNEQFF
TRBJ2-1 | TRBD2 | TRBV7-9 | - | TGTGCCAGCAGCTCACCGGGACTAGCGGGAGTCGATGAGCAGTTCTTC | CASSSPGLAGVDEQFF
TRBJ2-1 | - | TRBV24-1 | few | TGTGCCACCAGTGATATCGGGAGCTCCTACAATGAGCAGTTCTTC | CATSDIGSSYNEQFF
TRBJ2-3 | - | TRBV2 | - | TGTGCCAGCACCTGGGTCGGGGTCATAGATACGCAGTATTTT | CASTWVGVIDTQYF
TRBJ2-5 | - | TRBV18 | - | TGTGCCAGCTCACTACCGGGACTCCAAGAGACCCAGTACTTC | CASSLPGLQETQYF
TRBJ1-1 | TRBD1 | TRBV7-9 | many | TGTGCCAGCAGCTTAGATGACAGGGGACGCACTGAAGCTTTCTTT | CASSLDDRGRTEAFF
TRBJ2-7 | TRBD2 | TRBV7-2 | few | TGTGCCAGCATGCGCCCGGGACTAGCTTTTGACTACGAGCAGTACTTC | CASMRPGLAFDYEQYF
TRBJ2-1 | - | TRBV6-2/TRBV6-3 | many | TGTGCCAGCAGTTACTCGACCACGTACAATGAGCAGTTCTTC | CASSYSTTYNEQFF
TRBJ2-5 | TRBD1 | TRBV6-2/TRBV6-3 | - | TGTGCCAGCAAAGGGACAGGGATGATAAAGACCCAGTACTTC | CASKGTGMIKTQYF
TRBJ2-1 | - | TRBV5-4 | many | TGTGCCAGCAGAGACCACAATGAGCAGTTCTTC | CASRDHNEQFF
TRBJ2-7 | - | TRBV30 | - | TGTGCCTGGAGTGTAGGCAGAACCTACGAGCAGTACTTC | CAWSVGRTYEQYF
TRBJ2-1 | - | TRBV6-2/TRBV6-3 | few | TGTGCCAGCAGTTACCCGGACAATGAGCAGTTCTTC | CASSYPDNEQFF
TRBJ2-7 | TRBD1 | TRBV7-8 | - | TGTGCCAGCAGCCTTGGACAGGGGTTAACGAGCGAGCAGTACTTC | CASSLGQGLTSEQYF
TRBJ2-7 | TRBD2 | TRBV28 | - | TGTGCCAGCACCTTCGGAGGGCGGGGGGCCGAGCAGTACTTC | CASTFGGRGAEQYF
TRBJ1-5 | TRBD1 | TRBV6-2/TRBV6-3 | - | TGTGCCAGCAGTTTTCTACAAACAGGGGAAGTAGTGAATCAGCCCCAGCATTTT | CASSFLQTGEVVNQPQHF
TRBJ2-1 | TRBD2 | TRBV7-3 | - | TGTGCCAGCAGCTTAAGGCTAGCGGGAAGTGAGCAGTTCTTC | CASSLRLAGSEQFF